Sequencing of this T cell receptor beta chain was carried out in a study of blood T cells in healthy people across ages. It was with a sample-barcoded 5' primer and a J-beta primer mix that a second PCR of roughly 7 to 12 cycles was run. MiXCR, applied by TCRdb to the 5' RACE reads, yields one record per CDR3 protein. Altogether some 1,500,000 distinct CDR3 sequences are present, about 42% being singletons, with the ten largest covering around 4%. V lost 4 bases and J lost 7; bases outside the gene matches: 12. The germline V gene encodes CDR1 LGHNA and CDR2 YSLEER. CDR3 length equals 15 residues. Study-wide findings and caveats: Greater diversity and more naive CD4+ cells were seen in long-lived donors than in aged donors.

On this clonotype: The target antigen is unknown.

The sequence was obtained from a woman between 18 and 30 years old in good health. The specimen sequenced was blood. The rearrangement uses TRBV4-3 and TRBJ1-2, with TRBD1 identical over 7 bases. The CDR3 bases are TGCGCCAGCAGCCGCGGGGGAAACAGGGGACGTGGCTACACCTTC. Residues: CASSRGGNRGRGYTF.